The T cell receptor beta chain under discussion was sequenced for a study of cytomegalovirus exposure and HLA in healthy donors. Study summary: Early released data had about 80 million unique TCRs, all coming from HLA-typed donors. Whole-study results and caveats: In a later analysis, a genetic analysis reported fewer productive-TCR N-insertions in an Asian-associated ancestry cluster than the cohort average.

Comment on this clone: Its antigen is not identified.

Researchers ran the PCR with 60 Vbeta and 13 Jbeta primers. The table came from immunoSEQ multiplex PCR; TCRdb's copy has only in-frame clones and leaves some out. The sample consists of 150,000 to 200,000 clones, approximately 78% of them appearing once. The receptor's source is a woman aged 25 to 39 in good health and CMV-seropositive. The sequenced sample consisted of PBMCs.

CDR3 nucleotides: TGTGCCAGCAGTGTCTTGGGGACAGGGGGCAGGCACGAGCAGTACTTC. It codes for CASSVLGTGGRHEQYF. V usage is TRBV28 and J usage is TRBJ2-7; 12 nucleotides match TRBD1. CDR3 size: 16 residues. The trim removed 5 bases at V and 5 bases at J, leaving 10 bases unmatched. Germline V lookup: CDR1 MDHEN, CDR2 SYDVKM. The variable domain in full, completed from reference TRBV28 and TRBJ2-7, reads DVKVTQSSRYLVKRTGEKVFLECVQDMDHENMFWYRQDPGLGLRLIYFSYDVKMKEKGDIPEGYSVSREKKERFSLILESASTNQTSMYLCASSVLGTGGRHEQYFGPGTRLTVT.